These 19 T cell receptor beta chains came from one sample sequenced in a study of CD8 T cells in ankylosing spondylitis (dated by TCRdb to 2017 to 2019). The method was 5' RACE. The reads were generated on an Illumina HiSeq 2500. The public reads were reanalyzed by TCRdb: fastp trimming at Q25, MiXCR alignment, in-frame beta chains only. Every distinct CDR3 protein forms one entry, paired with its most common genes and DNA. The sample profile shows 350,000 to 400,000 distinct CDR3 sequences; approximately 22% of them were found once. Jointly, the top ten make up around 14% of the sample. Sequenced: blood, either unsorted or a sorted T cell fraction (not recorded which). Receptors were obtained from a male donor with ankylosing spondylitis or in good health (not recorded which).

The J gene is TRBJ2-7, the V gene TRBV30, with 7 bases matching TRBD1. Trimming at V came to 1 base and at J to 6 bases, leaving 6 bases not matched to a gene. This CDR3 is built from 13 residues. CDR1 is GTSNPN and CDR2 is SVGIG in the germline V gene (reference sequence). DNA for the CDR3: TGTGCCTGGAGTGGAGAGGGGGCGGCCGAGCAGTACTTC. It is translated as CAWSGEGAAEQYF.

This clonotype was picked up a small number of times. The gene calls are TRBV20-1 and TRBJ1-1; D is ambiguous. CDR3 size: 15 residues. Deletions cut 1 base from V and 1 base from J, with 13 bases between. In germline, CDR1 is DFQATT, CDR2 SNEGSKA (reference sequence). The CDR3 protein is CSARVVVEGNTEAFF. The CDR3 DNA is TGCAGTGCTAGAGTAGTAGTCGAGGGGAACACTGAAGCTTTCTTT.

The chain recombines TRBV12-3 or TRBV12-4 with TRBJ2-2, with a tentative D call TRBD2 (7 bases). This CDR3 is 15 amino acids long. V shed 6 bases and J shed 7 bases, with 18 bases lying between them. In DNA, the CDR3 is TGTGCCAGCAGCAGTACGGGGGGCCACAGCGGGGAGCTGTTTTTT. Translating it yields CASSSTGGHSGELFF.

Many counts were recorded for this clonotype. This chain links TRBV19 with TRBJ2-2, with D tentatively TRBD1 or TRBD2 (5 bases each). CDR3 length: 18 residues. Germline lookup yields CDR1 LNHDA and CDR2 SQIVND (reference sequence). The V end was cut by 4 bases, the J end by 2 bases, with 20 bases between. The CDR3 protein is CASSTPREVGVNTGELFF. The CDR3 nucleotides read TGTGCCAGTAGTACCCCGAGGGAAGTAGGGGTAAACACCGGGGAGCTGTTTTTT. Variable domain in full (rest from reference TRBV19 and TRBJ2-2): DGGITQSPKYLFRKEGQNVTLSCEQNLNHDAMYWYRQDPGQGLRLIYYSQIVNDFQKGDIAEGYSVSREKKESFPLTVTSAQKNPTAFYLCASSTPREVGVNTGELFFGEGSRLTVL.

This chain uses TRBV7-2 with TRBJ2-7, with D maybe TRBD1 (6 bases). Germline V lookup: CDR1 SGHTA, CDR2 FQGNSA. The CDR3 runs 15 residues. Trimming removed 1 base at V and 1 base at J, with 11 bases between. This CDR3 reads CASSLEQGASYEQYF. DNA for the CDR3: TGTGCCAGCAGCTTAGAACAGGGTGCGTCCTACGAGCAGTACTTC.

The chain combines TRBV2 with TRBJ2-7; D is ambiguous. The CDR3 has 12 residues. Germline V CDR1 and CDR2: SNHLY, FYNNEI. The ends were cut back, 7 bases at V and 2 bases at J, with 9 bases in the middle. The CDR3 DNA sequence: TGTGCCAGCATCTCAGCACCCTACGAGCAGTACTTC. Protein sequence: CASISAPYEQYF.

This clonotype was detected only a few times. This chain joins TRBV29-1 and TRBJ2-1; maybe TRBD2 (6 bases). The V and J ends lost 1 base and 4 bases respectively, with 11 bases between them. This CDR3 comprises 14 residues. Germline loops: CDR1 SQVTM, CDR2 ANQGSEA. The CDR3 spells CSVEGGDEYNEQFF. CDR3 nucleotide sequence: TGCAGCGTTGAAGGGGGGGACGAGTACAATGAGCAGTTCTTC.

This clonotype was seen ten or more times. The V gene is TRBV5-1, the J gene TRBJ2-7; weak D call: TRBD2 (5 bases). Deletions cut 4 bases from V and 3 bases from J, with 11 bases between. The CDR3 covers 13 residues. CDR1 and CDR2 from the germline V gene are SGHRS and YFSETQ. CDR3: CASSPGEGYEQYF. The DNA of the CDR3 is TGCGCCAGCAGCCCAGGAGAGGGCTACGAGCAGTACTTC.

This clonotype was seen repeatedly, ten times or more. J is TRBJ2-7 and V is TRBV10-3; possibly TRBD1 for D (5 bases). CDR3 length: 15 residues. CDR1 is ENHRY, CDR2 SYGVKD, per germline. The germline V and J ends were trimmed by 3 bases and 5 bases, with 17 bases remaining between them. The CDR3 DNA sequence: TGTGCCATCAGTGATGGCAGGGCGTCTCAGAACGAGCAGTACTTC. Translating it yields CAISDGRASQNEQYF.

This clonotype turned up a few times. V is TRBV4-2 and J is TRBJ2-7, with 11 bases lining up with TRBD2. The V segment lost 0 bases and the J segment 4 bases; nucleotides outside the gene matches: 5. Germline V gives CDR1 LGHNA, CDR2 YNFKEQ. The CDR3 runs to 16 residues. In nucleotides, the CDR3 is TGTGCCAGCAGCCAAGATGTAACTAGCGGGGGATACGAGCAGTACTTC. Its protein is CASSQDVTSGGYEQYF.

This clonotype came up many times. This rearrangement joins TRBV29-1 to TRBJ2-4, with D perhaps TRBD2 (5 bases). Looked up from germline, CDR1 is SQVTM and CDR2 is ANQGSEA. The CDR3 extends over 14 amino acids. The V end lost 4 bases, the J end lost 10 bases, and 20 bases lay between the germline ends. CDR3 residues: CSVAGVAEDSIQYF. CDR3 sequence (DNA): TGCAGCGTTGCGGGTGTGGCAGAGGACTCGATTCAGTACTTC.

This clonotype came up many times. This chain uses TRBV6-1 with TRBJ2-1; possibly TRBD1 for D (6 bases). This CDR3 comprises 15 residues. The V end was cut by 2 bases, the J end by 4 bases, with 12 bases between. Germline V CDR1 and CDR2: MNHNS, SASEGT. The CDR3 DNA reads as TGTGCCAGCAGTGAAACGGCAGGGGATTACAATGAGCAGTTCTTC. Its protein is CASSETAGDYNEQFF.

The sample holds a few counts of this clonotype. The chain uses TRBV29-1 and TRBJ1-1, with D possibly matching TRBD1 (6 bases). Trimming removed 7 bases at V and 6 bases at J, with 15 bases between. This CDR3 is built from 12 residues. Germline-derived CDR1 and CDR2 are SQVTM and ANQGSEA. The CDR3 sequence: CSANREGPEAFF. CDR3 DNA: TGCAGCGCCAACAGGGAAGGTCCTGAAGCTTTCTTT. The full variable domain, its missing parts supplied by reference TRBV29-1 and TRBJ1-1, is SAVISQKPSRDICQRGTSLTIQCQVDSQVTMMFWYRQQPGQSLTLIATANQGSEATYESGFVIDKFPISRPNLTFSTLTVSNMSPEDSSIYLCSANREGPEAFFGQGTRLTVV.

The chain carries TRBV12-3 or TRBV12-4 and TRBJ2-5; TRBD1 agrees at 7 bases. V lost 5 bases, J lost 6 bases, and 15 bases stayed unmatched. This CDR3 has 16 amino acids. CDR3 nucleotide sequence: TGTGCCAGCAGTCTGAAGGGACAGACGATCCTAAAGACCCAGTACTTC. Protein: CASSLKGQTILKTQYF.

The rearrangement joins TRBV12-3 or TRBV12-4 to TRBJ1-1; no clear D gene. There are 11 residues in the CDR3. V was clipped by 6 bases and J by 4 bases, with 6 bases between them. CDR3 DNA: TGTGCCAGCAGGTGGGGCACTGAAGCTTTCTTT. Protein product: CASRWGTEAFF.

V gene TRBV5-6 combines with J gene TRBJ2-7; D gene ambiguous. This CDR3 is 12 amino acids long. With 5 bases removed from V and 7 bases from J, the gap between germline ends came to 13 bases. CDR1 is SGHDT, CDR2 YYEEEE, per germline. The CDR3 region has the DNA TGTGCCAGCAGTCCGGATTTTAGGGAGCAGTACTTC. This sequence encodes CASSPDFREQYF.

V is TRBV12-3 or TRBV12-4 and J is TRBJ1-4; 7 bases align to TRBD1. This CDR3 spans 15 amino acids. V dropped 4 bases and J dropped 10; count of bases not matched to a gene: 12. CDR3 sequence (DNA): TGTGCCAGCAGTTCCGTGACAGGGAGGTTTGCAAAACTGTTTTTT. Translated, it gives CASSSVTGRFAKLFF.

This clonotype appeared once. This chain connects TRBV2 to TRBJ2-3, with TRBD1 matching 7 bases. J gave up 2 bases and V 8 bases, and 7 bases lay outside the gene matches. CDR1 SNHLY and CDR2 FYNNEI come from the germline V gene. This CDR3 is built from 14 residues. The CDR3 sequence: CASADRWSTDTQYF. CDR3 coding DNA: TGTGCCAGCGCGGACAGGTGGTCCACAGATACGCAGTATTTT. Filled out from reference TRBV2 and TRBJ2-3, the complete variable domain reads EPEVTQTPSHQVTQMGQEVILRCVPISNHLYFYWYRQILGQKVEFLVSFYNNEISEKSEIFDDQFSVERPDGSNFTLKIRSTKLEDSAMYFCASADRWSTDTQYFGPGTRLTVL.

In its sample, this clonotype was seen a few times. The gene calls are TRBV6-2 or TRBV6-3 and TRBJ2-2, with D hard to call. Germline CDR1 is MNHEY and CDR2 is SVGEGT. The CDR3 sequence is 16 residues long. V was clipped by 7 bases and J by 4 bases, with 19 bases between them. The CDR3 sequence: CASIHDLSGGTGELFF. The CDR3, as DNA: TGTGCCAGCATACACGATCTGTCTGGTGGCACCGGGGAGCTGTTTTTT.